Given below is one T cell receptor beta chain in context. Its antigen is undetermined. Here immunoSEQ multiplex PCR was the method, and the copy in TCRdb shows in-frame clones only, minus some. The top ten clones hold about 4.4% of a sample with 100,000 to 150,000 clones, less than 95% of them seen once. The sample originates from a study of T cell responses to AZD1222 COVID-19 vaccine. Trimming took 2 bases from V and 3 from J; bases not matched to a gene: 5. This CDR3 has 15 amino acids. Germline CDR1 reads MNHEY; CDR2 reads SVGAGI. Study-level findings and limits: An increase in Spike-specific TCR breadth and depth was observed after two AZD1222 doses. There were mostly white British donors and more females than males, and clonal diversity was possibly underestimated.

The sequence was collected from an adult in good health. The source was peripheral blood, collected on day 0 of MenACWY control vaccination. This sequence joins TRBV6-5 and TRBJ1-1; TRBD1 aligns across 8 bases. The CDR3 spells CASSYTTGEDTEAFF. CDR3 DNA sequence: TGTGCCAGCAGTTACACGACAGGGGAGGACACTGAAGCTTTCTTT.